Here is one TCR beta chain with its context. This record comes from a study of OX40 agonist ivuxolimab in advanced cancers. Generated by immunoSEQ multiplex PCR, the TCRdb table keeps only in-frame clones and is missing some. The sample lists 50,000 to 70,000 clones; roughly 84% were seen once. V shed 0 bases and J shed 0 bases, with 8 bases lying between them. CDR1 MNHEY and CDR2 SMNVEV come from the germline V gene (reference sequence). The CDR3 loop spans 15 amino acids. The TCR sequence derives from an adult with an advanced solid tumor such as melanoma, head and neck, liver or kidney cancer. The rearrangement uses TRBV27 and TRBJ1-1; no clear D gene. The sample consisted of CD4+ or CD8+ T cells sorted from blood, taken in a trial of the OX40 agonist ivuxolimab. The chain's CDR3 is CASSLSWHLNTEAFF. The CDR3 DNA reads TGTGCCAGCAGTTTATCGTGGCACTTGAACACTGAAGCTTTCTTT.